This T cell receptor beta chain was sequenced for a study of blood T cells in healthy people across ages. The use of a sample-barcoded 5' primer and a J-beta primer mix characterized a second PCR of roughly 6 to 11 cycles. All cDNA molecules were each tagged by a template-switch adaptor with 12 random nucleotides. MiXCR was run by TCRdb on the 5' RACE reads, yielding one entry per CDR3 protein. The sample records under 800,000 distinct CDR3 sequences, under 25% being singletons. Overall study findings and caveats: Roughly linearly, TCR beta diversity per million T cells fell as age increased. Among long-lived donors, naive CD4+ cells were more numerous and diversity higher than in aged donors.

V dropped 5 bases and J dropped 4 bases, with 13 bases sitting between them. There are 14 residues in the CDR3. Per germline, CDR1 MNHEY and CDR2 SVGAGI. Comment on this clonotype: Its antigen is currently unknown.

This sequence was found in a man in his 70s in good health. Sequenced input: blood. The genes are TRBV6-5 and TRBJ2-3, with a tentative D call TRBD1 (6 bases). Here the CDR3 DNA reads TGTGCCAGCAGTACCCTCAGGGGCTCAGATACGCAGTATTTT. Protein sequence: CASSTLRGSDTQYF.